One sample yielded the 23 T cell receptor beta chains listed below, sequenced in a study of PD-1 blockade in classical Hodgkin lymphoma. Profiling relied on immunoSEQ multiplex PCR, and the TCRdb table lists in-frame clones only, not all of them. The data show over 9,500 clones, with roughly 85% seen just once and about 44% held by the top ten. The time point is: cycle 4 day 1 (C4D1), after less than 7 weeks of nivolumab. Following autologous stem cell transplantation, relapse occurred in every patient, and exposure to brentuximab vedotin varied. This specimen consisted of peripheral blood mononuclear cells (PBMCs), obtained before the fourth cycle of nivolumab. These receptors were taken from a human donor with classical Hodgkin lymphoma.

The chain links TRBV6-5 to TRBJ2-7, with D perhaps being TRBD1 or TRBD2 (6 bases each). The CDR3 extends over 14 amino acids. V was clipped by 0 bases and J by 4 bases, with 10 bases between them. The germline V gene encodes CDR1 MNHEY and CDR2 SVGAGI. As DNA, the CDR3 is TGTGCCAGCAGTTACTCTGGGGGGCTATACGAGCAGTACTTC. Amino acid sequence: CASSYSGGLYEQYF.

The gene calls are TRBV7-8 and TRBJ2-5; D call uncertain. The ends were cut back, 3 bases at V and 1 base at J, with 6 bases in the middle. This CDR3 spans 13 amino acids. Germline V gene data show CDR1 as SGHVS and CDR2 as FQNEAQ. Here the CDR3 DNA reads TGTGCCAGCAGCTTGTATCGCCAAGAGACCCAGTACTTC. It specifies CASSLYRQETQYF.

CDR3: CASSPDRADEQYF. Written as DNA, the CDR3 is TGTGCCAGCAGTCCGGACAGGGCCGACGAGCAGTACTTC. This chain uses TRBV7-3 with TRBJ2-7; TRBD1 agrees at 8 bases. CDR1 and CDR2 (germline): SGHTA, FQGTGA. J gave up 5 bases and V 6 bases, and 6 bases lay outside the gene matches. This CDR3 is 13 amino acids long.

The rearrangement links TRBV30 to TRBJ2-3; 7 bases match TRBD1. Germline V gene lookup returns CDR1 GTSNPN and CDR2 SVGIG (reference sequence). The junction had 4 bases not matched to a gene; V was cut back by 3 bases and J by 1 base. CDR3 size: 14 residues. The CDR3 reads CAWRKTGRTDTQYF. The CDR3 DNA reads TGTGCCTGGAGGAAGACAGGGCGCACAGATACGCAGTATTTT.

The V and J genes are TRBV7-9 and TRBJ2-2; D is possibly TRBD1 (6 bases). Germline assignment: CDR1 SEHNR and CDR2 FQNEAQ (reference sequence). The CDR3 extends over 15 amino acids. V was cut by 4 bases and J by 5 bases, with 14 bases left in between. In DNA form, the CDR3 reads TGTGCCAGCAGCTCCCCCGGGACAAGGACCGGGGAGCTGTTTTTT. This codes for CASSSPGTRTGELFF. The variable domain in full, completed from reference TRBV7-9 and TRBJ2-2, reads DTGVSQNPRHKITKRGQNVTFRCDPISEHNRLYWYRQTLGQGPEFLTYFQNEAQLEKSRLLSDRFSAERPKGSFSTLEIQRTEQGDSAMYLCASSSPGTRTGELFFGEGSRLTVL.

The DNA for the CDR3 is TGCGCCAGCAGCTGGAAACAGGGACAGGGGGTCTCTGGGGCCAACGTCCTGACTTTC. As protein: CASSWKQGQGVSGANVLTF. The chain combines TRBV5-1 with TRBJ2-6; 11 nucleotides agree with TRBD1. Germline CDR1 reads SGHRS; CDR2 reads YFSETQ. V lost 3 bases and J lost 0; bases outside the gene matches: 8. The CDR3 loop spans 19 amino acids.

This chain connects TRBV5-8 to TRBJ1-6, with a tentative D call TRBD1 (5 bases). The CDR3 is 15 residues long. The germline V and J ends were trimmed by 2 bases and 7 bases, with 13 bases remaining between them. Germline CDR1 reads SGHTS; CDR2 reads YDEGEE. The CDR3 here is CASSFTETANSPLHF. In DNA, the CDR3 is TGTGCCAGCAGCTTTACCGAGACAGCCAATTCACCCCTCCACTTT.

The rearrangement uses TRBV27 and TRBJ2-5; the D is unclear. Trimming stripped 4 bases from V and 3 bases from J, with 6 bases between. Per the germline V gene, CDR1 is MNHEY and CDR2 is SMNVEV (reference sequence). The CDR3 spans 12 residues. DNA of the CDR3: TGTGCCAGCAGTTCCGCCGAAGAGACCCAGTACTTC. Amino acid sequence: CASSSAEETQYF.

The chain has TRBV4-1 and TRBJ1-1; D remains unclear. Germline CDR1 MGHRA, CDR2 YSYEKL. Between the trimmed V and J ends, which lost 0 bases and 4 bases, there was a span of 12 bases. The CDR3 is made up of 15 amino acids. CDR3 loop: CASSQERDSATEAFF. The DNA of the CDR3 is TGCGCCAGCAGCCAAGAAAGGGATTCGGCCACTGAAGCTTTCTTT.

V and J are TRBV5-5 and TRBJ1-5, with 8 bases aligning to TRBD1. Germline CDR1 is SGHKS and CDR2 is YYEKEE (reference sequence). This CDR3 has 16 residues. The junction had 8 bases not matched to a gene; V was cut back by 3 bases and J by 3 bases. The CDR3, as DNA: TGTGCCAGCAGCTATGTGGCAGGGGGCATCAATCAGCCCCAGCATTTT. This sequence encodes CASSYVAGGINQPQHF.

The rearrangement joins TRBV7-2 to TRBJ2-7; D gene uncertain. Germline lookup yields CDR1 SGHTA and CDR2 FQGNSA. The CDR3 is made up of 13 amino acids. Trimming removed 5 bases at V and 2 bases at J, with 10 bases between. CDR3 coding DNA: TGTGCCAGCAGCACGGGCCCAACCTACGAGCAGTACTTC. As protein: CASSTGPTYEQYF.

This clone appeared a few times. The rearrangement links TRBV27 to TRBJ2-7; tentative D call: TRBD2 (6 bases). Germline CDR1 MNHEY, CDR2 SMNVEV (reference sequence). Between the trimmed V and J ends, which lost 7 bases and 6 bases, there was a span of 13 bases. This CDR3 comprises 12 residues. CDR3 nucleotide sequence: TGTGCCAGCAACGGGGGTGCGGGCGAGCAGTACTTC. It encodes CASNGGAGEQYF.

J is TRBJ2-7 and V is TRBV7-9; no clear D. V was clipped by 1 base and J by 3 bases, with 7 bases between them. The CDR3 runs to 13 residues. From germline, CDR1 is SEHNR and CDR2 FQNEAQ (reference sequence). The CDR3 DNA reads as TGTGCCAGCAGCTTAGATATGGACTACGAGCAGTACTTC. The encoded protein is CASSLDMDYEQYF.

CDR3 loop: CASSSLQGPGSGNTIYF. CDR3 DNA: TGCGCCAGCAGCTCGCTTCAGGGCCCCGGCTCTGGAAACACCATATATTTT. The rearrangement uses TRBV5-1 and TRBJ1-3; D might be TRBD1 (5 bases). The V gene's germline CDR1 is SGHRS and CDR2 YFSETQ. The length of the CDR3 is 17 residues. V lost 3 bases and J 0 bases, leaving 16 bases between the germline ends.

Written as DNA, the CDR3 is TGTGCCAGCAGCGTAGGGGGGGCTTCTACCTACGAGCAGTACTTC. It encodes CASSVGGASTYEQYF. The chain carries TRBV9 and TRBJ2-7; D tentatively reads TRBD1 or TRBD2 (6 bases each). This CDR3 has 15 amino acids. Trimming left V 0 bases short and J 2 bases short, with 12 bases between. Germline CDR1 and CDR2: SGDLS and YYNGEE. Variable domain in full (rest from reference TRBV9 and TRBJ2-7): DSGVTQTPKHLITATGQRVTLRCSPRSGDLSVYWYQQSLDQGLQFLIQYYNGEERAKGNILERFSAQQFPDLHSELNLSSLELGDSALYFCASSVGGASTYEQYFGPGTRLTVT.

This chain joins TRBV2 and TRBJ2-3; 12 nucleotides agree with TRBD2. CDR3 size: 13 residues. V lost 9 bases and J lost 4; bases outside the gene matches: 2. Per germline, CDR1 SNHLY and CDR2 FYNNEI. For the CDR3, the DNA is TGTGCCAGACGGACTAGCGGGGCAGATACGCAGTATTTT. Protein sequence: CARRTSGADTQYF.

The genes are TRBV5-1 and TRBJ2-5; D could derive from TRBD1 or TRBD2 (5 bases each). V shed 7 bases and J shed 5 bases, with 15 bases lying between them. This CDR3 comprises 13 residues. CDR1 SGHRS and CDR2 YFSETQ come from the germline V gene. The CDR3 reads CASAGLGPETQYF. The CDR3 DNA sequence: TGCGCCAGCGCCGGACTGGGACCGGAGACCCAGTACTTC. Full variable domain (missing parts from reference TRBV5-1 and TRBJ2-5): KAGVTQTPRYLIKTRGQQVTLSCSPISGHRSVSWYQQTPGQGLQFLFEYFSETQRNKGNFPGRFSGRQFSNSRSEMNVSTLELGDSALYLCASAGLGPETQYFGPGTRLLVL.

V is TRBV7-9 and J is TRBJ2-7, with D perhaps being TRBD1 or TRBD2 (5 bases each). The CDR3 is 12 residues long. V lost 4 bases to trimming and J lost 4 bases, with 8 bases between them. The germline V gene encodes CDR1 SEHNR and CDR2 FQNEAQ (reference sequence). Here the CDR3 DNA reads TGTGCCAGCAGCTCCTGGGGGTACGAGCAGTACTTC. This sequence encodes CASSSWGYEQYF. The complete variable domain, with remaining parts taken from reference TRBV7-9 and TRBJ2-7, reads DTGVSQNPRHKITKRGQNVTFRCDPISEHNRLYWYRQTLGQGPEFLTYFQNEAQLEKSRLLSDRFSAERPKGSFSTLEIQRTEQGDSAMYLCASSSWGYEQYFGPGTRLTVT.

The chain has TRBV9 and TRBJ2-5; TRBD2 matches at 7 bases. CDR1 and CDR2 from the germline V gene are SGDLS and YYNGEE. V gave up 4 bases and J gave up 12 bases; unmatched junction bases: 15. The CDR3 spans 14 residues. The CDR3 loop reads CASSPSGGSPPEYF. As DNA, the CDR3 is TGTGCCAGCAGCCCCTCGGGCGGGAGTCCCCCGGAGTACTTC.

The chain combines TRBV28 with TRBJ1-3; D ambiguous. The CDR3 length is 13 residues. CDR1 is MDHEN and CDR2 is SYDVKM in the germline V gene. V gave up 0 bases and J gave up 1 base, with 1 base separating them. The CDR3 region is CASSLWSGNTIYF. CDR3 sequence (DNA): TGTGCCAGCAGTTTATGGTCTGGAAACACCATATATTTT.

V gene TRBV6-1 combines with J gene TRBJ1-4, with 8 bases matching TRBD1. From germline, CDR1 is MNHNS and CDR2 SASEGT. Trimming cost V 0 bases and J 8 bases; bases outside gene matches: 2. The CDR3 runs 14 residues. As DNA, the CDR3 is TGTGCCAGCAGTGAAGCCGGACAGGGAGAAAAACTGTTTTTT. Residues: CASSEAGQGEKLFF.

The chain employs TRBV6-6 and TRBJ2-3; no definite D call. The V end was cut by 6 bases, the J end by 3 bases, with 7 bases between. CDR3 length: 12 residues. The germline CDR1 and CDR2 sequences are MNHNY and SVGAGI (reference sequence). CDR3 amino acids: CASRRSTDTQYF. The DNA for the CDR3 is TGTGCCAGCAGAAGGAGTACAGATACGCAGTATTTT.

V is TRBV6-6 and J is TRBJ2-7; the D is unclear. Trimming pared 2 bases from V and 3 bases from J, leaving 11 bases between. The CDR3 has 14 residues. Germline V CDR1 and CDR2: MNHNY, SVGAGI (reference sequence). Written as DNA, the CDR3 is TGTGCCAGCAGTTACCGGCGGAGTGGCTACGAGCAGTACTTC. This gives the protein CASSYRRSGYEQYF.